This T cell receptor (beta chain) was recovered during a study of PD-1 blockade in classical Hodgkin lymphoma. With no exception, relapse followed autologous stem cell transplantation in all patients, and brentuximab vedotin exposure varied. This clone is categorized as medium-sized. Its antigen is unknown. TCRdb's copy holds only in-frame clones and misses some; the assay was immunoSEQ multiplex PCR. Seen here are 70,000 to 85,000 clones, 93% observed once, and the top ten hold more than 6.5%. J lost 6 bases, V lost 3 bases, and 5 bases had no gene match. CDR1 MNHEY and CDR2 SMNVEV come from the germline V gene (reference sequence). This CDR3 region has 15 residues. Study observations and caveats: Patients starting nivolumab less than 1 year after ASCT had lower diversity and were excluded from later analyses.

The clonotype comes from a human donor with classical Hodgkin lymphoma. This material consisted of peripheral blood mononuclear cells (PBMCs), taken at baseline. The chain links TRBV27 to TRBJ2-1, with TRBD2 identical over 10 bases. The CDR3 DNA reads TGTGCCAGCAGTTTCTCACTAGCGGGACGCAATGAGCAGTTCTTC. Protein sequence: CASSFSLAGRNEQFF.